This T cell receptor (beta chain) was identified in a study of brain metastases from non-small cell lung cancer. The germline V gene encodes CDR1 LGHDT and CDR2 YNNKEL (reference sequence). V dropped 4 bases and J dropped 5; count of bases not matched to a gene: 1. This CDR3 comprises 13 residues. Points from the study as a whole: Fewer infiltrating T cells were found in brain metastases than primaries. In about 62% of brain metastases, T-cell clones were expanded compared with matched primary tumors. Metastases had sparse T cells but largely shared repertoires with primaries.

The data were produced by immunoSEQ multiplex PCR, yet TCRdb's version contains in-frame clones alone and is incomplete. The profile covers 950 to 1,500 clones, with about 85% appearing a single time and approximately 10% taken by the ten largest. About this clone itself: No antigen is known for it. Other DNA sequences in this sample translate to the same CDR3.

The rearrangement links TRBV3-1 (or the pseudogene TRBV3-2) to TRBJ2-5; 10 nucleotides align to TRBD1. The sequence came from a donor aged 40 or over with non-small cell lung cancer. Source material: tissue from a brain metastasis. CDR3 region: CASSPGQGETQYF. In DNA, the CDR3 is TGTGCCAGCAGCCCGGGACAGGGGGAGACCCAGTACTTC.